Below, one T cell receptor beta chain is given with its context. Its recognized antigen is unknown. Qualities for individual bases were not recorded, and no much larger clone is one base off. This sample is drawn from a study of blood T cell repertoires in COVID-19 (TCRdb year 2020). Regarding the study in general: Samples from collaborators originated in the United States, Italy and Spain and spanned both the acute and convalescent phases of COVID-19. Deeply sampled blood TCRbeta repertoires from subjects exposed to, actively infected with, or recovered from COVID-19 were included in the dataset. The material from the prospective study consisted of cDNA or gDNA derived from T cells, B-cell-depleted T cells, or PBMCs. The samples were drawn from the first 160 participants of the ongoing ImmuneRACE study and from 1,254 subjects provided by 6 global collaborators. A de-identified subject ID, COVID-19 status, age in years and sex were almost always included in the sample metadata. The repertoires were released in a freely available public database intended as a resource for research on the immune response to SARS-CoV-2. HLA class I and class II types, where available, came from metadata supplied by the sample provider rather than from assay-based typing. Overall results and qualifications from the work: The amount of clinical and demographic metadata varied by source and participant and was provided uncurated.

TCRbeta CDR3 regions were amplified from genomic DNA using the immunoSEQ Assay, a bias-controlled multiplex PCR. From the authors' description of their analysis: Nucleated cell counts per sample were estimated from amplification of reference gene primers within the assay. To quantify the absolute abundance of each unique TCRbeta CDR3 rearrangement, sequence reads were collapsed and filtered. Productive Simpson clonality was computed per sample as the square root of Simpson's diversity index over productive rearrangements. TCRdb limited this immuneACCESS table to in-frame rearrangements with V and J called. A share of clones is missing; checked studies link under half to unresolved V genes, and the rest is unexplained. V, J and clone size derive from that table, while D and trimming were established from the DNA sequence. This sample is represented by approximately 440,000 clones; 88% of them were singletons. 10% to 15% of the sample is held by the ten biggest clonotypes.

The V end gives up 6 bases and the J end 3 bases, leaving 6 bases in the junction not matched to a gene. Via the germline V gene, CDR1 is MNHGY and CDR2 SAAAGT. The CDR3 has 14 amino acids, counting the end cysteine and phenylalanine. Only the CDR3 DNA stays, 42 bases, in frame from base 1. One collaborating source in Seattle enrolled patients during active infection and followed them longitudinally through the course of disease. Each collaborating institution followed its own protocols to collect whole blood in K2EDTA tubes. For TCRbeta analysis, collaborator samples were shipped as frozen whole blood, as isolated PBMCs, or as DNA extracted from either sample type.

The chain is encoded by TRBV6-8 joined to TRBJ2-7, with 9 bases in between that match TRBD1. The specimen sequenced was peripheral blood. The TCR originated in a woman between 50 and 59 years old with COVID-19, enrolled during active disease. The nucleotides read TGTGCCAGCAGCTGGACGGGACAGGGCTACGAGCAGTACTTC. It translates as CASSWTGQGYEQYF.